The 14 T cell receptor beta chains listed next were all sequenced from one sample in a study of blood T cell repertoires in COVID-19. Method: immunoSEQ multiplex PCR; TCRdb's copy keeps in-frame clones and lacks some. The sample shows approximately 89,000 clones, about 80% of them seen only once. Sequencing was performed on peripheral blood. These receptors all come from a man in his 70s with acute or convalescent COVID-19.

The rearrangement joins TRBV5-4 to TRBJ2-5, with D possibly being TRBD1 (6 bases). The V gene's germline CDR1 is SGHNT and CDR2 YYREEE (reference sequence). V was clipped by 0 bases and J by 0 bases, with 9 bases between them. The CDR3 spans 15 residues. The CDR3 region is CASSLDREYQETQYF. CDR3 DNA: TGTGCCAGCAGCTTGGACAGGGAATACCAAGAGACCCAGTACTTC.

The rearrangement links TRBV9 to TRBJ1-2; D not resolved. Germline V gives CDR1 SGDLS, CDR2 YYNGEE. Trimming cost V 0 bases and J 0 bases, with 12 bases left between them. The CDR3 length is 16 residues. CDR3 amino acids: CASSVGTQLANYGYTF. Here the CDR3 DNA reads TGTGCCAGCAGCGTAGGTACCCAACTGGCTAACTATGGCTACACCTTC.

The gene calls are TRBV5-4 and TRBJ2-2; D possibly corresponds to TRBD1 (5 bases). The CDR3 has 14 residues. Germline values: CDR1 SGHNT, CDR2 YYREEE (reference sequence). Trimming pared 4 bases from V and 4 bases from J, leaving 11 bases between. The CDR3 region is CASSPDTATGELFF. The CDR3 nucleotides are TGTGCCAGCAGCCCGGACACCGCCACCGGGGAGCTGTTTTTT.

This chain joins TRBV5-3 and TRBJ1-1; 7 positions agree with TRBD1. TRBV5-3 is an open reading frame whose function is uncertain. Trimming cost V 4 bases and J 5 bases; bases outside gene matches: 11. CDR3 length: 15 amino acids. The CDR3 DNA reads TGTGCCAGAAGCGGCGCACAGGGGAATAATACTGAAGCTTTCTTT. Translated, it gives CARSGAQGNNTEAFF.

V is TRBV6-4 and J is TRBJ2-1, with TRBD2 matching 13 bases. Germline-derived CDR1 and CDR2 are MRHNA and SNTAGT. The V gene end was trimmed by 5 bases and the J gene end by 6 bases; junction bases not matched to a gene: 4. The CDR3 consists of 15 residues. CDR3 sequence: CASSRTSGSSNEQFF. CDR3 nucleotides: TGTGCCAGCAGTCGGACTAGCGGGAGTTCCAATGAGCAGTTCTTC.

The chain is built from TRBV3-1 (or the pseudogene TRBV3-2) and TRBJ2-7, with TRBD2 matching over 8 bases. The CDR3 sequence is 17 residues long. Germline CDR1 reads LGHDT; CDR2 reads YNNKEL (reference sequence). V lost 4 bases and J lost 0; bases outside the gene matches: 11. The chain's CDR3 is CASSPPPPRGGSYEQYF. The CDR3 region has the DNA TGTGCCAGCAGCCCCCCGCCCCCTCGGGGGGGCTCCTACGAGCAGTACTTC.

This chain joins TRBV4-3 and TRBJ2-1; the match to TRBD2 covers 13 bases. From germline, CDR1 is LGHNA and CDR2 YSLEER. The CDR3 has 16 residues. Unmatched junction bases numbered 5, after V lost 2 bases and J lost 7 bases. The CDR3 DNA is TGCGCCAGCAGCCAATACCCGGGACTAGCGGGAAATGAGCAGTTCTTC. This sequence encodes CASSQYPGLAGNEQFF.

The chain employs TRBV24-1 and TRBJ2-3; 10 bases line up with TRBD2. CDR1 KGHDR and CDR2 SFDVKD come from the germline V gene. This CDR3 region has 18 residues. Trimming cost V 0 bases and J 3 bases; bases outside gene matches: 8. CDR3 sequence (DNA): TGTGCCACCAGTGATTTGTTGGGGACTAGCGATAGTACAGATACGCAGTATTTT. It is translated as CATSDLLGTSDSTDTQYF.

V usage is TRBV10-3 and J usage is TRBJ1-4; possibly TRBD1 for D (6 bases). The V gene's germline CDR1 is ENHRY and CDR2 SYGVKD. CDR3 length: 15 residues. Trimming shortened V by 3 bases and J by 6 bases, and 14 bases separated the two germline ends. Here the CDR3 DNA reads TGTGCCATCAGTGATTCGTCAGGGGAGCATGAAAAACTGTTTTTT. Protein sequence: CAISDSSGEHEKLFF.

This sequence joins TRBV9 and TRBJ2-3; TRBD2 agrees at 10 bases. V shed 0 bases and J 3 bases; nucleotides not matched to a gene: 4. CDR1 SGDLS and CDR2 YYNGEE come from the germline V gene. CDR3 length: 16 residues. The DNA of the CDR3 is TGTGCCAGCAGCGTAGCTAGCGGGAGCCGGACAGATACGCAGTATTTT. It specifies CASSVASGSRTDTQYF.

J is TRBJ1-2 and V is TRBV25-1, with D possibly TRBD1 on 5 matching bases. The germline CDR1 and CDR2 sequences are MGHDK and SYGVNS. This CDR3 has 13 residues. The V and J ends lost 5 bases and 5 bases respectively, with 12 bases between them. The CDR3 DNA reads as TGTGCCAGCAGTCAGGGTGTAGGGTATGGCTACACCTTC. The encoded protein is CASSQGVGYGYTF.

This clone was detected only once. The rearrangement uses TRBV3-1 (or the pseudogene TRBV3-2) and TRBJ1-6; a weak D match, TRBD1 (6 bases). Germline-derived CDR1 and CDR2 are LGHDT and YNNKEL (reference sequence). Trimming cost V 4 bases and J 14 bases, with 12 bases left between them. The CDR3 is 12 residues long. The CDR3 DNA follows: TGTGCCAGCAGCCTCCGGACAGCAACCCTCCACTTT. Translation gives CASSLRTATLHF.

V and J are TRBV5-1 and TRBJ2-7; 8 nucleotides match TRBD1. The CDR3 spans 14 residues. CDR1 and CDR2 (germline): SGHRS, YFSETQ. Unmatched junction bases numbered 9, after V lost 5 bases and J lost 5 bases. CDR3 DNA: TGCGCCAGCAGTTTACAGGGGGAGTTAAACGAGCAGTACTTC. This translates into CASSLQGELNEQYF.

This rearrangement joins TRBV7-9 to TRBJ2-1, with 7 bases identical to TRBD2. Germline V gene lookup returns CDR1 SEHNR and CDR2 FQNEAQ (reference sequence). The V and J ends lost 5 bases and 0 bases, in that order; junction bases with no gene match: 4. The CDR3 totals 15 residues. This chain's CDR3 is CASSAWTSSYNEQFF. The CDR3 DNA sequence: TGTGCCAGCAGCGCGTGGACTAGCTCCTACAATGAGCAGTTCTTC. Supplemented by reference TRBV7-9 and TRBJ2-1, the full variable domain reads DTGVSQNPRHKITKRGQNVTFRCDPISEHNRLYWYRQTLGQGPEFLTYFQNEAQLEKSRLLSDRFSAERPKGSFSTLEIQRTEQGDSAMYLCASSAWTSSYNEQFFGPGTRLTVL.